This T cell receptor beta chain came from a study of blood T cells in healthy people across ages. It was with a sample-barcoded 5' primer and a J-beta primer mix that a second PCR of roughly 7 to 12 cycles was run. Each CDR3 protein is one row after TCRdb ran MiXCR on the 5' RACE reads. The data contain roughly 640,000 distinct CDR3 sequences, approximately 30% of them singletons. This clonotype was found a few times. With 2 bases clipped from V and 3 bases from J, the junction kept 9 bases outside the gene matches. The CDR3 extends over 17 amino acids. Germline V gene lookup returns CDR1 MGHRA and CDR2 YSYEKL. The donors, healthy Caucasians from Russia, were aged roughly 6 to 100.

The clonotype comes from a woman older than 75 in good health. The source material was blood. This chain connects TRBV4-1 to TRBJ1-1; 10 positions agree with TRBD1. CDR3 nucleotide sequence: TGCGCCAGCAGCCAAATGGGGACAGGGGACGTCTACACTGAAGCTTTCTTT. Its protein is CASSQMGTGDVYTEAFF.